Below are 8 T cell receptor beta chains sequenced from a single sample in a study of technical replicates of blood from a few donors. Sequencing used immunoSEQ multiplex PCR; TCRdb keeps in-frame clones, though not all of them. This table has some 82,000 clones, around 94% appearing once. The sample comprised T cells isolated from PBMCs. These receptors were taken from a human donor in good health.

The DNA of the CDR3 is TGTGCCAGCAGCTTATTTGCGGGGCAGGAGCGTGGCTACACCTTC. This translates into CASSLFAGQERGYTF. This chain joins TRBV7-3 and TRBJ1-2; possibly TRBD1 for D (5 bases). The V end was cut by 2 bases, the J end by 7 bases, with 17 bases between. Germline CDR1 is SGHTA and CDR2 is FQGTGA. The CDR3 is made up of 15 amino acids.

V gene TRBV5-1 combines with J gene TRBJ2-1, with a weak D call TRBD2 (5 bases). V shed 4 bases and J shed 0 bases, with 14 bases lying between them. Germline values: CDR1 SGHRS, CDR2 YFSETQ. The CDR3 runs to 16 residues. CDR3 region: CASSRSTRSSYNEQFF. The CDR3 bases are TGCGCCAGCAGCAGATCCACTAGGAGCTCCTACAATGAGCAGTTCTTC.

For the CDR3, the DNA is TGTGCCAGCAGCCAAGCCGGGACAGGGATTTTCGGGGAGCTGTTTTTT. This gives the protein CASSQAGTGIFGELFF. V usage is TRBV5-5 and J usage is TRBJ2-2, with 9 bases matching TRBD1. After removal of 4 bases from V and 7 bases from J, the junction contained 11 bases not matched to a gene. CDR1 is SGHKS and CDR2 is YYEKEE in the germline V gene (reference sequence). The CDR3 has 16 amino acids.

Only one count was recorded for this clone. The chain couples TRBV7-3 to TRBJ2-1; D not resolved. Deletions cut 1 base from V and 6 bases from J, with 4 bases between. The CDR3 has 12 amino acids. Germline CDR1 SGHTA, CDR2 FQGTGA. This CDR3 is CASSLRANEQFF. The CDR3 DNA sequence: TGTGCCAGCAGCTTAAGGGCCAATGAGCAGTTCTTC.

The J gene is TRBJ2-1, the V gene TRBV27, with D perhaps matching TRBD2 (5 bases). V lost 6 bases and J 12 bases, leaving 24 bases between the germline ends. From germline, CDR1 is MNHEY and CDR2 SMNVEV (reference sequence). This CDR3 is built from 15 residues. For the CDR3, the DNA is TGTGCCAGCAGATCCGCCTCGGGATCCTACCCTCGGCAGTTCTTC. Encoded protein: CASRSASGSYPRQFF.

This clone was found once. The chain employs TRBV28 and TRBJ2-7; 8 nucleotides line up with TRBD1. This CDR3 has 14 residues. From germline, CDR1 is MDHEN and CDR2 SYDVKM. V was pared by 6 bases and J by 9 bases, with 13 bases of the junction left unmatched. CDR3 sequence (DNA): TGTGCCAGCAGGCGACAGGGGAGGATCGCGGGGCAGTACTTC. This encodes CASRRQGRIAGQYF.

The CDR3 bases are TGTGCCAGCAGCCCAGACGGGAGCGGAGACCCCTACAATGAGCAGTTCTTC. As protein: CASSPDGSGDPYNEQFF. The chain has TRBV11-1 and TRBJ2-1; a weak D match, TRBD2 (6 bases). Germline V gene sequence: CDR1 SGHAT, CDR2 FQDESV (reference sequence). The length of the CDR3 is 17 residues. V shed 5 bases and J shed 2 bases, with 19 bases lying between them.

The CDR3 loop is CASSEWTVGGQPQHF. DNA for the CDR3: TGTGCCAGCAGTGAATGGACAGTAGGAGGTCAGCCCCAGCATTTT. The V gene is TRBV2, the J gene TRBJ1-5; perhaps TRBD1 as D (6 bases). Trimming pared 2 bases from V and 6 bases from J, leaving 14 bases between. This CDR3 spans 15 amino acids. CDR1 is SNHLY and CDR2 is FYNNEI in the germline V gene.